This TCR beta chain was observed in a study of blood T cell repertoires in COVID-19. Study at large: Specimens from acute and convalescent COVID-19 originated in the United States, Italy and Spain.

In the authors' workflow: Cell counts per sample came from amplifying reference gene primers. Clones were sequenced by immunoSEQ multiplex PCR, and TCRdb holds only the in-frame ones, with some missing. V and J calls and clone size follow that table, whereas D and trimming were derived from the DNA. The sample yields about 49,000 clones, 85% to 90% seen once. This CDR3 has 17 residues. V was clipped by 7 bases and J by 2 bases; unmatched bases: 16. Germline V gene sequence: CDR1 SQVTM, CDR2 ANQGSEA. V usage is TRBV29-1 and J usage is TRBJ2-5; the match to TRBD1 covers 10 bases. Specimen: peripheral blood. The sequence was obtained from a man at least 80 years old with acute or convalescent COVID-19. The CDR3 DNA sequence: TGCAGCGCCGAGGCCCCATCCGGGACAGGGGAACAAGAGACCCAGTACTTC. Translated: CSAEAPSGTGEQETQYF.